These 8 T cell receptor beta chains were sequenced from one sample in a study of shared clonotypes between healthy human individuals. This table comes from immunoSEQ multiplex PCR, and its TCRdb copy is limited to in-frame clones, with some not included. The sample holds some 1.1 million clones; roughly 77% are singletons and the top ten take approximately 0.95%. Sequenced sample: memory CD4+ T cells from PBMCs. The subset was: CD45RA-negative fraction. These receptors came from a man between 18 and 35 years old in good health. Some clones in this sample may be carry-over from other donors' samples.

This clone was found once. This chain joins TRBV23-1 and TRBJ1-3; D perhaps matches TRBD1 (6 bases). TRBV23-1 is labeled an ORF, and its function is uncertain. Trimming pared 7 bases from V and 0 bases from J, leaving 10 bases between. The CDR3 is 14 amino acids. CDR3 sequence (DNA): TGCGCCAGCACCCAGGACAGCTCTGGAAACACCATATATTTT. Its translation is CASTQDSSGNTIYF.

This clone occurred a few times. V is TRBV7-2 and J is TRBJ2-1, with a weak D call TRBD2 (5 bases). V gave up 5 bases and J gave up 7 bases, with 9 bases separating them. The CDR3 loop spans 12 amino acids. Per germline, CDR1 SGHTA and CDR2 FQGNSA. CDR3 nucleotide sequence: TGTGCCAGCAGCCCGGGGATTAATGAGCAGTTCTTC. Residues: CASSPGINEQFF.

There are a few counts of this clone. This sequence joins TRBV19 and TRBJ1-5, with D unclear. Germline V gives CDR1 LNHDA, CDR2 SQIVND (reference sequence). V lost 1 base and J lost 0, with 10 bases in between. The CDR3 sequence is 16 residues long. CDR3 in amino acids: CASSIAGQYSNQPQHF. The CDR3 region has the DNA TGTGCCAGTAGTATAGCAGGCCAATATAGCAATCAGCCCCAGCATTTT. Full variable domain (outside the CDR3, taken from reference TRBV19 and TRBJ1-5): DGGITQSPKYLFRKEGQNVTLSCEQNLNHDAMYWYRQDPGQGLRLIYYSQIVNDFQKGDIAEGYSVSREKKESFPLTVTSAQKNPTAFYLCASSIAGQYSNQPQHFGDGTRLSIL.

This clone appeared a few times. The chain links TRBV25-1 to TRBJ2-5; a weak D match, TRBD1 (5 bases). Germline values: CDR1 MGHDK, CDR2 SYGVNS. There are 13 residues in the CDR3. Trimming shortened V by 6 bases and J by 0 bases, and 8 bases separated the two germline ends. The CDR3 DNA reads as TGTGCCAGCAGGGCGACAGACCAAGAGACCCAGTACTTC. Translated, it gives CASRATDQETQYF.

The V call is TRBV7-3, the J call TRBJ1-2, with TRBD1 as a possible D gene (6 bases). The germline gives CDR1 SGHTA, CDR2 FQGTGA. There are 13 residues in the CDR3. Trimming removed 4 bases from V and 6 bases from J, with 12 bases in between. The CDR3 sequence: CASSYRDGHGYTF. CDR3 DNA sequence: TGTGCCAGCAGCTACAGGGATGGGCATGGCTACACCTTC.

J is TRBJ2-3 and V is TRBV4-1; 12 bases line up with TRBD2. Germline CDR1 MGHRA, CDR2 YSYEKL. Losses at the gene ends were 6 bases for V and 3 bases for J; bases not matched to a gene: 1. The CDR3 is made up of 14 amino acids. The CDR3 nucleotides are TGCGCCAGCAGGACTAGCGGGAGAACAGATACGCAGTATTTT. It encodes CASRTSGRTDTQYF.

A few counts support this clone. The chain combines TRBV28 with TRBJ1-1, with TRBD1 identical over 7 bases. V was pared by 5 bases and J by 5 bases, with 11 bases of the junction left unmatched. The germline V gene has CDR1 MDHEN and CDR2 SYDVKM. The CDR3 is made up of 15 amino acids. This CDR3 is CASSLPQGMRTEAFF. The CDR3 nucleotides are TGTGCCAGCAGTCTACCACAGGGGATGAGGACTGAAGCTTTCTTT.

This clone was found once. The chain carries TRBV4-1 and TRBJ2-3, with 10 nucleotides matching TRBD2. This CDR3 spans 16 amino acids. Germline trimming cut 3 bases from V and 6 bases from J; bases unmatched to any gene: 9. Germline CDR1 reads MGHRA; CDR2 reads YSYEKL. In DNA, the CDR3 is TGCGCCAGCAGCCACGAAAAGCGGGAGGGGGTCGATACGCAGTATTTT. It translates to CASSHEKREGVDTQYF.